This T cell receptor (beta chain) derives from a study of early T cells in non-severe SARS-CoV-2 infection. The germline gives CDR1 SGHRS, CDR2 YFSETQ. This CDR3 is 14 amino acids long. V was cut by 5 bases and J by 5 bases, with 14 bases left in between. MiXCR, applied by TCRdb to the 5' RACE reads, yields one record per CDR3 protein. The sample contains tens of thousands of distinct CDR3 sequences, approximately 12% of which appear only once. The clonotype comes from an adult who was a healthcare worker with PCR-confirmed SARS-CoV-2 infection or an uninfected control (not recorded which). Input material: whole blood. J is TRBJ2-1 and V is TRBV5-1, with D possibly matching TRBD1 (5 bases). The CDR3 coding sequence is TGCGCCAGCAGTGTCGGGCCCAGGGACAATGAGCAGTTCTTC. This encodes CASSVGPRDNEQFF.